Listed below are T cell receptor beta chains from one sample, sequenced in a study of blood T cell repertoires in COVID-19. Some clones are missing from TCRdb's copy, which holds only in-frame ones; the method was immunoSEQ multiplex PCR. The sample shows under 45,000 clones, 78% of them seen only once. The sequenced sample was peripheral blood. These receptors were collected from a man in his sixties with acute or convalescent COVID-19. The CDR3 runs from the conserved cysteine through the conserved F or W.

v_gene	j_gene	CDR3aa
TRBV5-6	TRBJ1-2	CASSPGGEGYGYTF
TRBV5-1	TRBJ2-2	CASSLGRGQNTGELFF
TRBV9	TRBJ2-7	CASSVGVAGAGEQYF
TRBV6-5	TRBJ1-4	CASSYSTGFGEKLFF
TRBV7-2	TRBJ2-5	CASNLGPGQKETQYF
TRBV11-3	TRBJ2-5	CASRRAGEGETQYF
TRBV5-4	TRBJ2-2	CASSLRTRNTGELFF
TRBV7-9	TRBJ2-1	CASSPGASGRAVNEQFF
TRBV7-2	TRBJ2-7	CASSPLGDYEQYF
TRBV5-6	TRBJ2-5	CASSRNRGLETQYF
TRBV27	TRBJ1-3	CASSLSRQSSGNTIYF
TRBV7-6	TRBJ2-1	CASSLVGTGVHNEQFF
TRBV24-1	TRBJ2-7	CARPSEGTQSYEQYF
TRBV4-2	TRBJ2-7	CASSQETRALYF
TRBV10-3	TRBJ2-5	CAISQGGETQYF
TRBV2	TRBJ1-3	CASSDRGQTGNTIYF
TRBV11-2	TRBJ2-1	CASSSIAGGYNEQFF
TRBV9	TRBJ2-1	CASSETSGRYNEQFF
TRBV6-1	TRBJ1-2	CASSEIQGGDYGYTF